The clone carrying this T cell receptor (beta chain) showed up just a few times. These data come from a study of blood T cells in healthy people across ages. With a J-beta primer mix and a sample-barcoded 5' primer, a second PCR ran about 7 to 12 cycles. TCRdb reanalysed the 5' RACE reads using MiXCR and keeps one entry per CDR3 protein. Among approximately 880,000 distinct CDR3 sequences listed, roughly 43% were seen once. In germline, CDR1 is SGHRS, CDR2 YFSETQ. This CDR3 region has 16 residues. Trimming took off 0 bases at V and 6 bases at J, with 16 bases between the two ends. Sequencing was done on a sample of blood. The chain has TRBV5-1 and TRBJ1-5; the D gene is possibly TRBD1 (6 bases). This receptor was identified in a man aged 30 to 39 in good health. The CDR3 region is CASSLGAGGRGQPQHF. For the CDR3, the DNA is TGCGCCAGCAGCTTGGGGGCGGGGGGCAGAGGTCAGCCCCAGCATTTT.